A selection of T cell receptor beta chains follows, all from one sample in a study of blood T cell repertoires in COVID-19. Sequencing was performed with immunoSEQ multiplex PCR; in TCRdb, only in-frame clones are kept and a portion is missing. This sample yields 300,000 to 400,000 clones, of which over 75% are seen a single time; around 7.8% belongs to the top ten. The sequencing sample was made of peripheral blood. Source of these receptors: a woman in her forties or fifties who had recovered from COVID-19. Both conserved end residues are part of each CDR3. The D gene is left open where the match is weak. Where a row states a size, it is once, few, many or the class of an expanded clone; other rows omit it.

abundance,v_gene,j_gene,d_gene,CDR3nt,CDR3aa
-,TRBV28,TRBJ2-6,TRBD2,TGTGCCAGCACCCCATCCGGCGGGGGCTCTGGGGCCAACGTCCTGACTTTC,CASTPSGGGSGANVLTF
once,TRBV7-9,TRBJ2-7,TRBD1,TGTGCCAGCAGCTTTCATGGGGACAGGGACTCCTACGAGCAGTACTTC,CASSFHGDRDSYEQYF
-,TRBV2,TRBJ2-7,-,TGTGCCAGCAGTGAAGGGACGGGAGTGAACGAGCAGTACTTC,CASSEGTGVNEQYF
-,TRBV11-2,TRBJ1-3,-,TGTGCCAGCAGCTTAATAAGGGGCCCTGGAAACACCATATATTTT,CASSLIRGPGNTIYF
-,TRBV9,TRBJ2-3,-,TGTGCCAGCAGCGATCCGCCTGGTAGGGGGGGCGGGACAGATACGCAGTATTTT,CASSDPPGRGGGTDTQYF
-,TRBV5-5,TRBJ2-1,-,TGTGCCAGCAGCTTGTGGGGGGAAAACTCCTACAATGAGCAGTTCTTC,CASSLWGENSYNEQFF
-,TRBV4-3,TRBJ2-1,-,TGCGCCAGCAGCCAAGGAGTAGCGGACAATGAGCAGTTCTTC,CASSQGVADNEQFF
-,TRBV12-3/TRBV12-4,TRBJ2-7,TRBD1,TGTGCCAGCAGTTTAGTCGGACAGGGCGAGCAGTACTTC,CASSLVGQGEQYF
once,TRBV28,TRBJ2-2,TRBD2,TGTGCCAGCAGTTTAGTGGGAGGGCCTATAGGTACCGGGGAGCTGTTTTTT,CASSLVGGPIGTGELFF
-,TRBV5-4,TRBJ2-5,-,TGTGCCAGCAGCTATACAGGGTTAGAGACCCAGTACTTC,CASSYTGLETQYF
-,TRBV6-2/TRBV6-3,TRBJ2-3,-,TGTGCCAGCAGACCTGGAGGGGCCATGGGTACGCAGTATTTT,CASRPGGAMGTQYF
-,TRBV5-8,TRBJ2-1,-,TGTGCCAGCAGCTCTCTTCGGAGCAATGAGCAGTTCTTC,CASSSLRSNEQFF
-,TRBV5-4,TRBJ1-3,-,TGTGCCAGCAGCTTGGAGGCCGACTATCGGGGCTCTGGAAACACCATATATTTT,CASSLEADYRGSGNTIYF
-,TRBV29-1,TRBJ1-2,-,TGCAGCGTAGGGGGGGATGGCTACACCTTC,CSVGGDGYTF
-,TRBV4-1,TRBJ1-4,-,TGCGCCAGCAGCCAAGATGGTGGGGGCTCCGTCGAAAAACTGTTTTTT,CASSQDGGGSVEKLFF
-,TRBV29-1,TRBJ2-4,-,TGCAGCGTTGAACCATCGGGGGCCAAAAACATTCAGTACTTC,CSVEPSGAKNIQYF
-,TRBV20-1,TRBJ2-3,-,TGCAGTGCCAACGGCCTAACCGGGGATTTT,CSANGLTGDF
-,TRBV20-1,TRBJ2-4,TRBD2,TGCAGTGCTAGTTTCGGGACTAGCGAGGAAAACATTCAGTACTTC,CSASFGTSEENIQYF
-,TRBV19,TRBJ2-7,-,TGTGCCAGTAGTATTCGAGGGTCAGACGAGCAGTACTTC,CASSIRGSDEQYF
-,TRBV11-1,TRBJ2-7,-,TGTGCCAGCAGGCTTACGGGGAGCTCCTACGAGCAGTACTTC,CASRLTGSSYEQYF
-,TRBV5-4,TRBJ2-3,TRBD1,TGTGCCAGCAGACGGGCCGGACAGGGGGCCTCAGATACGCAGTATTTT,CASRRAGQGASDTQYF
few,TRBV4-1,TRBJ2-1,TRBD1,TGCGCCAGCAGCCGGAGAGACAGGGGAGACAGCAATGAGCAGTTCTTC,CASSRRDRGDSNEQFF
few,TRBV5-1,TRBJ2-3,TRBD2,TGCGCCAGCAGCTCTGGAAGCGGGATAGATACGCAGTATTTT,CASSSGSGIDTQYF
-,TRBV5-1,TRBJ1-5,-,TGCGCCAGCAGCTTGGCGCCGGACAGCCGTAATCAGCCCCAGCATTTT,CASSLAPDSRNQPQHF
few,TRBV11-2,TRBJ1-3,-,TGTGCCAGCAGCTCAGGGTACTCTGGAAACACCATATATTTT,CASSSGYSGNTIYF
many,TRBV28,TRBJ1-2,TRBD1,TGTGCCAGCGTGAAATTACAGGGGAACTATGGCTACACCTTC,CASVKLQGNYGYTF
-,TRBV2,TRBJ1-5,-,TGTGCCAGCAGTGAAGATGGGCCCCAGCCCCAGCATTTT,CASSEDGPQPQHF
-,TRBV30,TRBJ1-3,TRBD1,TGTGCCTGGAGTGTACGTTTCCGACAGGGGCGTACTGGAAACACCATATATTTT,CAWSVRFRQGRTGNTIYF
-,TRBV7-2,TRBJ2-5,-,TGTGCCAGCAGCTTCCCTAACCAAGAGACCCAGTACTTC,CASSFPNQETQYF
-,TRBV29-1,TRBJ1-4,TRBD1,TGCAGCGTCGCCTCGACAGGGGCTAATGAAAAACTGTTTTTT,CSVASTGANEKLFF
once,TRBV5-5,TRBJ2-1,-,TGTGCCAGCAGCTTGGAAGGGGCTGGGTTCTACAATGAGCAGTTCTTC,CASSLEGAGFYNEQFF
-,TRBV28,TRBJ1-4,-,TGTGCCAGCAGGGCATCTAATGAAAAACTGTTTTTT,CASRASNEKLFF
-,TRBV4-3,TRBJ1-5,TRBD1,TGCGCCAGCAGCCAAGATAGGACAGGCGGTCAGCCCCAGCATTTT,CASSQDRTGGQPQHF
-,TRBV5-4,TRBJ2-5,-,TGTGCCAGCAGTCCGGACAGCCTTCAAGAGACCCAGTACTTC,CASSPDSLQETQYF
few,TRBV6-5,TRBJ1-5,TRBD1,TGTGCCAGCAGTTTACAGGGGGGGGATCAGCCCCAGCATTTT,CASSLQGGDQPQHF
-,TRBV30,TRBJ1-5,-,TGTGCCTGGAGTACCCAGGGGAATCAGCCCCAGCATTTT,CAWSTQGNQPQHF
-,TRBV30,TRBJ1-3,-,TGTGCCTGGACCAAAGGGGGGGGAATAGGAAACACCATATATTTT,CAWTKGGGIGNTIYF
few,TRBV3-1/TRBV3-2,TRBJ1-6,-,TGTGCCAGCAGAGGCCCTGCCCAGGGTTCACCCCTCCACTTT,CASRGPAQGSPLHF
-,TRBV30,TRBJ2-1,-,TGTGCCTGGAGTGACCCGCGGGGGCCTGTCGGTGTTGAGCAGTTCTTC,CAWSDPRGPVGVEQFF
once,TRBV30,TRBJ2-2,TRBD2,TGTGGTGACGGACTAGCGGGAAAGCCTAACACCGGGGAGCTGTTTTTT,CGDGLAGKPNTGELFF
-,TRBV18,TRBJ1-5,TRBD1,TGTGCCAGCTCACAATACAGGGGGCGAGAGCAGCCCCAGCATTTT,CASSQYRGREQPQHF
few,TRBV5-1,TRBJ1-4,TRBD1,TGCGCCAGCAGCTCAGATCGGACAGGGTTTAATGAAAAACTGTTTTTT,CASSSDRTGFNEKLFF
many,TRBV5-1,TRBJ2-1,-,TGCGCCAGCAGCTTGATCGGGAGAGAGCAGTTCTTC,CASSLIGREQFF
-,TRBV7-9,TRBJ1-1,TRBD1,TGTGCCAGCAGCCGCAGGGGGCTGGAGTTGAACACTGAAGCTTTCTTT,CASSRRGLELNTEAFF
-,TRBV11-3,TRBJ2-7,-,TGTGCCAGCAGCTTAACAGGGTTCCACGAGCAGTACTTC,CASSLTGFHEQYF
-,TRBV12-3/TRBV12-4,TRBJ1-1,-,TGTGCCAGCAGTTATGAACAGGGTAATAGAGCTTTCTTT,CASSYEQGNRAFF
-,TRBV3-1/TRBV3-2,TRBJ2-1,-,TGTGCCAGCAGCCAAGGTCTATTTGAGCAGTTCTTC,CASSQGLFEQFF
-,TRBV7-9,TRBJ2-1,TRBD1,TGTGCCAGCAGCTTGCCGGGACAGGGGGGCAATGAGCAGTTCTTC,CASSLPGQGGNEQFF
once,TRBV19,TRBJ2-7,TRBD1,TGTGCCAGTAGTGGGGGACAGGGGCACCTCTACGAGCAGTACTTC,CASSGGQGHLYEQYF
-,TRBV3-1/TRBV3-2,TRBJ1-6,-,TGTGCCAGCAGCCAAGGTATGAGGGGGAGACGCGCACCCCTCCACTTT,CASSQGMRGRRAPLHF
-,TRBV19,TRBJ2-2,-,TGTGCCAGTACCAATCCGAACACCGGGGAGCTGTTTTTT,CASTNPNTGELFF
-,TRBV3-1/TRBV3-2,TRBJ2-1,-,TGTGCCAGCAGCCACCGGGGAGAGATCAATGAGCAGTTCTTC,CASSHRGEINEQFF
-,TRBV5-8,TRBJ2-3,TRBD1,TGTGCCAGCAGGGACAGGGCTACAGATACGCAGTATTTT,CASRDRATDTQYF
-,TRBV6-6,TRBJ2-7,TRBD2,TGTGCCAGCAGTTCCTTACTAGCGTTCCCCCCTTACGAGCAGTACTTC,CASSSLLAFPPYEQYF
-,TRBV7-2,TRBJ1-1,TRBD1,TGTGCCAGCAGCTCCCAGGGGGCGGTGAACACTGAAGCTTTCTTT,CASSSQGAVNTEAFF
once,TRBV7-2,TRBJ2-1,TRBD2,TGTGCCAGCAGCTCAGAACCTAGCGGGGTCTCCTACAATGAGCAGTTCTTC,CASSSEPSGVSYNEQFF
-,TRBV9,TRBJ2-6,-,TGTGCCAGCAGCGTCGCAGGCCACTCTGGGGCCAACGTCCTGACTTTC,CASSVAGHSGANVLTF